This is a list of T cell receptor beta chains from one sample in a study of blood T cell repertoires in COVID-19. Produced via immunoSEQ multiplex PCR; TCRdb's table is partial and in-frame only. The sample consists of around 250,000 clones, roughly 89% of them appearing once. The sample taken for sequencing was peripheral blood. The receptor source for this set is a woman aged 40-49 years who had recovered from COVID-19. CDR3s include the opening cysteine and the closing phenylalanine or tryptophan. The D gene is left open where the match is weak. The listing skips clone size in some rows; elsewhere it reads once, few, many or a size class.

d_gene,v_gene,j_gene,abundance,CDR3nt,CDR3aa
-,TRBV19,TRBJ1-1,-,TGTGCCAGTAGTTTCCAAATGAACACTGAAGCTTTCTTT,CASSFQMNTEAFF
-,TRBV4-3,TRBJ1-2,-,TGCGCCAGCAGCCAAGCGGGGGGCGAGGGTAACTATGGCTACACCTTC,CASSQAGGEGNYGYTF
-,TRBV29-1,TRBJ1-6,-,TGCAGCGTTGGAAGGACAGCTTTAGGACCCCTCCACTTT,CSVGRTALGPLHF
TRBD1,TRBV7-3,TRBJ2-1,-,TGTGCCAGCAGCCAGGACAGGGGTTCCTACAATGAGCAGTTCTTC,CASSQDRGSYNEQFF
TRBD2,TRBV11-2,TRBJ2-5,-,TGTGCCAGCAGCTTAGGGAGCGGGGGGGGAGAGACCCAGTACTTC,CASSLGSGGGETQYF
TRBD1,TRBV18,TRBJ1-2,-,TGTGCCAGCTCACGAACGACAGGGGACGGCTATGGCTACACCTTC,CASSRTTGDGYGYTF
-,TRBV6-5,TRBJ2-2,-,TGTGCCAGCAGGTATTCGACTAGAACCGGGGAGCTGTTTTTT,CASRYSTRTGELFF
-,TRBV6-2/TRBV6-3,TRBJ2-2,-,TGTGCCAGCAGTTACGGCAGGGCCAGGGAGCTGTTTTTT,CASSYGRARELFF
TRBD1,TRBV2,TRBJ2-7,once,TGTGCCAGCAGGGGACAGAACTACGAGCAGTACTTC,CASRGQNYEQYF
-,TRBV3-1/TRBV3-2,TRBJ2-1,-,TGTGCCAGCAGCCCCCGGGTATACAATGAGCAGTTCTTC,CASSPRVYNEQFF
-,TRBV5-4,TRBJ2-2,-,TGTGCCAGCAGCTTGGCGTCAGAACTGTTTTTT,CASSLASELFF
TRBD1,TRBV4-3,TRBJ1-4,-,TGCGCCAGCAGCCTCCTAGCCGGGACAGGGGATGAAAAACTGTTTTTT,CASSLLAGTGDEKLFF
-,TRBV15,TRBJ1-6,-,TGTGCCACCAGCAGAGAGGGAGAGGTCTCACCCCTCCACTTT,CATSREGEVSPLHF
-,TRBV10-3,TRBJ1-4,-,TGTGCCATCAGTGAGAGGGGAGGGGTGGGCTCTAGTGAAAAACTGTTTTTT,CAISERGGVGSSEKLFF
TRBD2,TRBV5-1,TRBJ2-1,-,TGCGCCAGCAGCTTACAAACTAGCGGTTACAATGAGCAGTTCTTC,CASSLQTSGYNEQFF
TRBD1,TRBV7-9,TRBJ1-1,few,TGTGCCAGTCAGGGGACAGGGGTTACGAGAACTGAAGCTTTCTTT,CASQGTGVTRTEAFF
TRBD1,TRBV18,TRBJ2-7,once,TGTGCCAGCTCACCCGGACAGGTATTGAGGGAGCAGTACTTC,CASSPGQVLREQYF
-,TRBV5-6,TRBJ1-2,-,TGTGCCAGCAGTCTCGACGAGTTCCGGCGGTGCACCTTC,CASSLDEFRRCTF
-,TRBV12-3/TRBV12-4,TRBJ2-1,-,TGTGCCAGCAAGCTAGCGCTCTACAATGAGCAGTTCTTC,CASKLALYNEQFF
TRBD1,TRBV30,TRBJ1-3,-,TGTGCCTGGAGTGTGATGGACAGGGGAGGTGGAAACACCATATATTTT,CAWSVMDRGGGNTIYF
-,TRBV7-3,TRBJ2-3,-,TGTGCCAGCAGCTTAAGTGGGGGCGCTGGCACAGATACGCAGTATTTT,CASSLSGGAGTDTQYF
-,TRBV18,TRBJ2-7,-,TGTGCCAGCTCACCAGGGCTGAACAACTACGAGCAGTACTTC,CASSPGLNNYEQYF
TRBD2,TRBV6-2/TRBV6-3,TRBJ2-1,-,TGTGCCAGCAGTTTCTCTAGCGGGAGGGCCCTCGATGAGCAGTTCTTC,CASSFSSGRALDEQFF
TRBD1,TRBV18,TRBJ1-2,once,TGTGCCAGCTCACCCGACAGGGGGATTGGCTACACCTTC,CASSPDRGIGYTF
TRBD1,TRBV5-6,TRBJ2-2,-,TGTGCCAGCAGCCGGGGGAAGGACAGGGGCACCGGGGAGCTGTTTTTT,CASSRGKDRGTGELFF
TRBD2,TRBV12-5,TRBJ2-3,-,TGTGCTAGTGGGTATAACTCTGGGGTAACTAGCGCTGGAGATACGCAGTATTTT,CASGYNSGVTSAGDTQYF
-,TRBV6-2/TRBV6-3,TRBJ2-5,-,TGTGCCAGCAGTTATCGGGGACTCCAAGAGACCCAGTACTTC,CASSYRGLQETQYF
-,TRBV7-2,TRBJ1-2,-,TGTGCCAGCAGCTTAGGAGGCCGGCTCTATGGCTACACCTTC,CASSLGGRLYGYTF
-,TRBV15,TRBJ2-2,-,TGTGCCACCAGCAGAGATAGGAGCGGAGCCGGGGAGCTGTTTTTT,CATSRDRSGAGELFF
-,TRBV3-1/TRBV3-2,TRBJ2-1,-,TGTGCCAGCAGCCAAGAGGGGGGTTGGAATGAGCAGTTCTTC,CASSQEGGWNEQFF
TRBD1,TRBV28,TRBJ2-7,-,TGTGCCAGCAGTAACGACAGGGTGGGACCCTACGAGCAGTACTTC,CASSNDRVGPYEQYF
-,TRBV14,TRBJ2-2,-,TGTGCCAGCAGCCTACGAGTCACCGGGGAGCTGTTTTTT,CASSLRVTGELFF
-,TRBV2,TRBJ1-5,-,TGTGCCAGCACAGGGATAGGCAATCAGCCCCAGCATTTT,CASTGIGNQPQHF
-,TRBV5-6,TRBJ1-1,-,TGTGCCAGCAGCTTGTTTCGGGGTACTGAAGCTTTCTTT,CASSLFRGTEAFF